This T cell receptor beta chain was identified during a study of OX40 agonist ivuxolimab in advanced cancers. Looking at the study overall: Every 2 weeks, patients got intravenous ivuxolimab at one of six dose levels (0.01-10 mg/kg). Patients were under 90% male with ages about 23 to 79, mean roughly 64. 30% to 40% of patients had received prior checkpoint inhibitor therapy.

Study outcomes and limitations: Antigen specificity of clonally expanded peripheral T cells was not established.

Measured with immunoSEQ multiplex PCR; TCRdb has only the in-frame clones, and not every one. The sample contains 55,000 to 80,000 clones, more than 85% of which appear only once. This clone was recorded only once. Its cognate antigen is unknown. CDR1 and CDR2 (germline): MNHNY, SVGAGI (reference sequence). This CDR3 spans 14 amino acids. V gave up 7 bases and J gave up 4 bases; unmatched junction bases: 3. The V call is TRBV6-6, the J call TRBJ2-1; TRBD1 matches at 11 bases. Source: CD4+ or CD8+ T cells sorted from blood, taken in a trial of the OX40 agonist ivuxolimab. This receptor was taken from an adult with an advanced solid tumor such as melanoma, head and neck, liver or kidney cancer. The CDR3 DNA reads TGTGCCAGCACGGACAGGGGGCAGTACAATGAGCAGTTCTTC. Translating gives CASTDRGQYNEQFF.